The entry that follows covers one T cell receptor (beta chain) sequence. This clonotype came up many times. Its target antigen remains unknown. Within one base of it there is no much larger clone, and no base qualities were kept. These data originate in a study of early T cells in non-severe SARS-CoV-2 infection (TCRdb year 2021). The study in broad terms: Bulk RNA from unsorted whole blood was used for TCR sequencing, so alpha and beta chains could not be paired.

Measured from the cysteine to the phenylalanine, the CDR3 is 14 residues long. Only the CDR3 DNA is retained, 42 bases long and in frame from the first base. V sheds 0 bases and J sheds 2 bases, leaving 8 bases between their ends. Sequences SGHRS (CDR1) and YFSETQ (CDR2) are obtained from the germline V gene. Libraries were prepared through 5' RACE. The instrument given in TCRdb is NextSeq 500. To correct for sequencing error and PCR bias, the TCR library protocol tagged individual cDNA molecules with unique molecular identifiers. Both TCR alpha and beta chains were sequenced, and tight co-correlation was observed between alpha and beta sequence abundances in each sample. In the original analysis: Decombinator V4 was used to annotate the V gene, J gene and CDR3 of the TCR sequences. Expanded TCRs were defined as changing significantly between any two time points under a Poisson model with p below 0.0001. TCR abundances were normalised to the total number of TCRs sequenced per sample and were expressed as counts per million. MAIT TCRs were defined by TRAV1-2 paired with TRAJ12, TRAJ20 or TRAJ33, and iNKT TCRs by TRAV10 paired with TRAJ18. VDJdb, accessed 1 November 2021, was searched for CMV, EBV and SARS-CoV-2 annotated TCRs, excluding TCRs annotated for multiple antigens. In-frame beta chains were kept once TCRdb had trimmed the public reads at Q25 with fastp and called clones with MiXCR. Merged by CDR3 protein, the rows form single entries marked with the most common genes and DNA. The V and J calls and clone size come from TCRdb's table, not from the authors' own analysis. For this sample the table gives tens of thousands of distinct CDR3 sequences, of which roughly 5% were detected only once. Approximately 4.8% of the sample comes from the top ten.

The study was a case-control design nested within a healthcare worker cohort in London, UK, with weekly nasopharyngeal swab PCR tests and blood sampling. Healthcare workers were enrolled in the week of the UK lockdown, from 23 to 31 March 2020, and were followed every week for up to about 15 weeks. General findings and caveats noted by the study authors: VDJdb matching was skewed toward anti-spike CD8 responses, so virus-specific expansions were likely underestimated and private and CD4 specificities were missed.

Sequenced input: whole blood. The chain employs TRBV5-1 and TRBJ1-2; no confident D gene assignment can be made. The sequence was obtained from an adult who was a healthcare worker with PCR-confirmed SARS-CoV-2 infection or an uninfected control (not recorded which). The nucleotide sequence is TGCGCCAGCAGCTTGGCCGGGCGGAACTATGGCTACACCTTC. The translation is CASSLAGRNYGYTF.